This T cell receptor beta chain was profiled in a study of identical twins. Study observations and caveats: Abundant beta clonotypes from cord blood had fewer insertions, unlike memory repertoires, which showed none.

The authors used template switching to add a universal primer site and gave cDNA unique molecular identifiers. Via MiXCR, TCRdb re-called the 5' RACE reads, giving one row per CDR3 protein. Here the sample spans 1.5 million or so distinct CDR3 sequences, about 31% being singletons. The CDR3 is 13 residues long. The germline V gene has CDR1 MDHEN and CDR2 SYDVKM. V was trimmed by 4 bases and J by 4 bases, leaving 8 bases between them. Details on this clonotype: Its antigen is unknown.

The donor group consisted entirely of healthy Caucasians. Sequencing was done on a sample of cord blood. V gene TRBV28 combines with J gene TRBJ2-1; D remains unclear. This TCR came from a newborn girl in good health. The CDR3 loop is CASSSLYYNEQFF. The CDR3 bases are TGTGCCAGCAGTTCCTTGTATTACAATGAGCAGTTCTTC.